This T cell receptor beta chain was sequenced in a study of CD8 T cells in Susac syndrome. The RNA input was roughly 0.45 to 1 ug, and it was reverse transcribed with random hexamers. MiXCR, run by TCRdb on the immunoSEQ multiplex PCR reads, gives a single entry per CDR3 protein. The data hold about 140,000 distinct CDR3 sequences, with roughly 94% observed a single time. Per germline, CDR1 MDHEN and CDR2 SYDVKM. V lost 6 bases and J lost 6; bases outside the gene matches: 8. This CDR3 has 14 residues. Isolation of CD8+ and CD4+ T cells was performed negatively, whereas enrichment of TEMRA cells was done by FACS.

The receptor was derived from a human donor with Susac syndrome. The V call is TRBV28, the J call TRBJ2-1; TRBD1 matches 7 bases. The sample consisted of CD4+ T cells from PBMCs. Here the CDR3 DNA reads TGTGCCAGCAGCAAAGGACAGGATACCAATGAGCAGTTCTTC. Protein sequence: CASSKGQDTNEQFF.